This T cell receptor beta chain was captured in a study of human T cells and chemical hapten exposure. Study-level background: Patients were given diphenylcyclopropenone on the scalp weekly across the approximately 26-week study.

The sample holds many counts of this clonotype. This CDR3 is 16 amino acids long. The V segment lost 4 bases and the J segment 3 bases; nucleotides outside the gene matches: 9. The germline gives CDR1 PRHDT, CDR2 FYEKMQ (reference sequence). Time point reported: pre-sensitization, week 0. Treatment denoted: therapeutic diphenylcyclopropenone sensitization with weekly scalp DPC. Total RNA was isolated from unfractionated whole blood. TCRdb itself ran the RACE reads through MiXCR, one entry per CDR3 protein. Of some 360,000 distinct CDR3 sequences listed, approximately 5.1% are singletons. The source material was whole blood, sampled in connection with sensitization to the hapten diphenylcyclopropenone (DPC). This TCR was recovered from a woman in her forties or fifties with alopecia areata. Some clones in this sample may be carry-over from other donors' samples. The J gene is TRBJ2-7, the V gene TRBV13, with 10 bases that match TRBD1. CDR3 DNA: TGTGCCAGCAGCTCCTCCGGGACAGGGGAGAACTACGAGCAGTACTTC. Protein sequence: CASSSSGTGENYEQYF.